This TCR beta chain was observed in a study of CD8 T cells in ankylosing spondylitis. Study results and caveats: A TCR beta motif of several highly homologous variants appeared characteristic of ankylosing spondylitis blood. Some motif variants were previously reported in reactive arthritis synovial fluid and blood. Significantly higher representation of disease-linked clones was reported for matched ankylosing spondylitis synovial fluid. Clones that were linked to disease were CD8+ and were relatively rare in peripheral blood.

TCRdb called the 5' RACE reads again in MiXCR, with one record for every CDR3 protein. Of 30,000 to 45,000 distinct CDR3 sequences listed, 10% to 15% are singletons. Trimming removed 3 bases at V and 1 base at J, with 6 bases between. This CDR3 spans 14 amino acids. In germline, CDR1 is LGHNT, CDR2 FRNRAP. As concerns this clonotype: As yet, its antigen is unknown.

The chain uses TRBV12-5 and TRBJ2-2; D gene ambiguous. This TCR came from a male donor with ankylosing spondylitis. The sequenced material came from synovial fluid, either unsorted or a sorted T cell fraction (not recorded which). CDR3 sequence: CASGFGGNTGELFF. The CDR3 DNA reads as TGTGCTAGTGGTTTCGGTGGGAACACCGGGGAGCTGTTTTTT.